The 20 T cell receptor beta chains reported below all come from one sample, sequenced in a study of CD8 T cells in Susac syndrome. An input of about 0.5 to 1 ug of RNA was subjected to reverse transcription using random hexamers. Via MiXCR, TCRdb re-called the immunoSEQ multiplex PCR reads, giving one row per CDR3 protein. The repertoire holds under 150,000 distinct CDR3 sequences, with more than 85% as singletons. Material: CD4+ T cells from PBMCs. These receptors originate from a human donor with Susac syndrome.

The chain is built from TRBV29-1 and TRBJ2-7; D is unresolved. This CDR3 region has 12 residues. V lost 3 bases to trimming and J lost 0 bases, with 6 bases between them. CDR1 SQVTM and CDR2 ANQGSEA come from the germline V gene. DNA of the CDR3: TGCAGCGTTGAGGGCACCTCCTACGAGCAGTACTTC. Its translation: CSVEGTSYEQYF.

The V call is TRBV2, the J call TRBJ2-2; D is uncertain. V lost 7 bases and J 0 bases, leaving 6 bases between the germline ends. Germline values: CDR1 SNHLY, CDR2 FYNNEI. CDR3 length: 13 residues. The chain's CDR3 is CASKTPNTGELFF. The DNA of the CDR3 is TGTGCCAGCAAAACACCGAACACCGGGGAGCTGTTTTTT.

V and J are TRBV28 and TRBJ1-5; possibly TRBD1 for D (5 bases). CDR3 length equals 14 residues. V lost 1 base, J lost 5 bases, and 9 bases lay in between. The germline gives CDR1 MDHEN, CDR2 SYDVKM. The CDR3: CASSLFGADQPQHF. The CDR3 nucleotides are TGTGCCAGCAGTTTATTCGGGGCGGATCAGCCCCAGCATTTT.

This rearrangement joins TRBV29-1 to TRBJ1-1; TRBD1 agrees at 9 bases. Germline assignment: CDR1 SQVTM and CDR2 ANQGSEA. This CDR3 has 16 residues. After removal of 7 bases from V and 6 bases from J, the junction contained 18 bases not matched to a gene. The CDR3: CSARDRVLLTSAEAFF. CDR3 bases: TGCAGCGCCAGGGACAGGGTCCTATTAACAAGCGCTGAAGCTTTCTTT.

The gene calls are TRBV24-1 and TRBJ2-1; 7 bases are a match to TRBD2. This CDR3 has 13 residues. Germline trimming cut 10 bases from V and 3 bases from J; bases unmatched to any gene: 5. Germline V gene sequence: CDR1 KGHDR, CDR2 SFDVKD. CDR3: CATGGDGYNEQFF. DNA for the CDR3: TGTGCCACGGGGGGGGACGGCTACAATGAGCAGTTCTTC.

The V gene is TRBV29-1, the J gene TRBJ1-5; no clear D gene. This CDR3 has 13 amino acids. Trimming removed 6 bases from V and 1 base from J, with 10 bases in between. Germline V gene data show CDR1 as SQVTM and CDR2 as ANQGSEA. DNA for the CDR3: TGCAGCGTGCAAGAAGGGAGCAATCAGCCCCAGCATTTT. Translation: CSVQEGSNQPQHF.

The V gene is TRBV20-1, the J gene TRBJ2-7; D gene uncertain. This CDR3 has 16 residues. The germline V gene encodes CDR1 DFQATT and CDR2 SNEGSKA (reference sequence). V was shortened by 2 bases and J by 1 base, with 18 bases between the two germline ends. In DNA, the CDR3 is TGCAGTGCTAGAAATCCGGTCTATGGCAGTTCCTACGAGCAGTACTTC. Translating gives CSARNPVYGSSYEQYF.

This chain joins TRBV6-6 and TRBJ2-7; 9 nucleotides match TRBD1. Trimming removed 3 bases from V and 4 bases from J; junction bases left unmatched: 4. Germline loops: CDR1 MNHNY, CDR2 SVGAGI (reference sequence). The CDR3 sequence is 14 residues long. The CDR3 bases are TGTGCCAGCAGTTATGGACAGGGGAAATACGAGCAGTACTTC. This codes for CASSYGQGKYEQYF.

V is TRBV18 and J is TRBJ2-7; TRBD2 is a possible D gene (5 bases). The CDR3 totals 13 residues. Germline V CDR1 and CDR2: KGHSH, LQKENI. Trimming took off 3 bases at V and 4 bases at J, with 10 bases between the two ends. As DNA, the CDR3 is TGTGCCAGCTCACCCCTCGGGGAGTACGAGCAGTACTTC. Residues: CASSPLGEYEQYF.

In regard to this clonotype: At one end the junction does not follow the germline gene, possibly because of a read error. The chain uses TRBV18 and TRBJ1-2; D possibly corresponds to TRBD1 (6 bases). Germline V lookup: CDR1 KGHSH, CDR2 LQKENI. The CDR3 runs 13 residues. The CDR3 DNA is TGTGCCAGCGCACCCGGACAGAACTATGGCTACACCTTC. Translation gives CASAPGQNYGYTF.

The J gene is TRBJ2-3, the V gene TRBV12-3 or TRBV12-4; no clear D. The CDR3 runs 12 residues. V was clipped by 6 bases and J by 8 bases, with 12 bases between them. Here the CDR3 DNA reads TGTGCCAGCAGCCCAGAGGCTTTTACGCAGTATTTT. It codes for CASSPEAFTQYF.

The chain carries TRBV29-1 and TRBJ2-3, with 7 bases aligning to TRBD2. CDR3 length equals 14 residues. V was clipped by 7 bases and J by 2 bases; unmatched bases: 9. CDR1 SQVTM and CDR2 ANQGSEA come from the germline V gene. The CDR3 DNA reads TGCAGCGCCCGAGCGGGGAAAAACACAGATACGCAGTATTTT. As protein: CSARAGKNTDTQYF.

This clonotype was seen a handful of times. The rearrangement links TRBV11-2 to TRBJ2-2; unclear D gene. Per the germline V gene, CDR1 is SGHAT and CDR2 is FQNNGV. Trimming removed 5 bases from V and 6 bases from J, with 7 bases in between. CDR3 length: 12 residues. The CDR3 reads CASSPLAGELFF. In DNA, the CDR3 is TGTGCCAGCAGCCCCCTGGCCGGGGAGCTGTTTTTT.

The chain recombines TRBV29-1 with TRBJ1-2; 8 positions agree with TRBD1. V shed 3 bases and J 3 bases; nucleotides not matched to a gene: 3. CDR1 is SQVTM and CDR2 is ANQGSEA in the germline V gene. CDR3 size: 13 residues. CDR3 bases: TGCAGCGTTGAGGGCAGGGGGCACTATGGCTACACCTTC. Translated: CSVEGRGHYGYTF.

The chain links TRBV4-2 to TRBJ2-7, with D hard to call. CDR1 is LGHNA and CDR2 is YNFKEQ in the germline V gene. The CDR3 extends over 16 amino acids. V dropped 0 bases and J dropped 4 bases, with 16 bases sitting between them. CDR3 nucleotides: TGTGCCAGCAGCCAAGATTGGGCGGACGTCTCGTACGAGCAGTACTTC. This sequence encodes CASSQDWADVSYEQYF.

The chain has TRBV20-1 and TRBJ1-1; a weak D match, TRBD1 (6 bases). V lost 6 bases and J lost 1, with 15 bases in between. Germline V gene lookup returns CDR1 DFQATT and CDR2 SNEGSKA (reference sequence). The CDR3 is 14 residues long. The CDR3 DNA reads TGCAGTGCACGTCCAGGGGCTCCGAACACTGAAGCTTTCTTT. It encodes CSARPGAPNTEAFF.

This chain uses TRBV12-3 or TRBV12-4 with TRBJ1-6, with D unclear. This CDR3 region has 16 residues. Deletions cut 5 bases from V and 5 bases from J, with 16 bases between. CDR3 residues: CASSPSDTRHNSPLHF. For the CDR3, the DNA is TGTGCCAGCAGTCCCAGTGACACCCGACATAATTCACCCCTCCACTTT.

J is TRBJ2-7 and V is TRBV30, with 7 nucleotides matching TRBD1. This CDR3 has 13 amino acids. V dropped 2 bases and J dropped 6; count of bases not matched to a gene: 7. CDR1 GTSNPN and CDR2 SVGIG come from the germline V gene (reference sequence). The CDR3 sequence is CAWSPTGYGEQYF. The CDR3 bases are TGTGCCTGGAGTCCGACAGGGTACGGCGAGCAGTACTTC.

This chain joins TRBV27 and TRBJ1-5; TRBD1 aligns across 7 bases. The CDR3 has 16 residues. Germline lookup yields CDR1 MNHEY and CDR2 SMNVEV (reference sequence). Trimming took 5 bases from V and 1 from J; bases not matched to a gene: 8. The CDR3 here is CASSPYEGASNQPQHF. The CDR3 DNA reads as TGTGCCAGCAGTCCGTATGAGGGGGCGAGCAATCAGCCCCAGCATTTT.

Comments on this clonotype: Mismatch with germline at one junction end may stem from a read error. V gene TRBV11-2 combines with J gene TRBJ2-6; D gene unclear. Germline CDR1 is SGHAT and CDR2 is FQNNGV. This CDR3 is built from 20 residues. Here the CDR3 DNA reads TGTGCCAGCAGCATAGACCCCCCCGACACCCGTCGATTTGGGGCCAACGTCCTGACTTTC. It is translated as CASSIDPPDTRRFGANVLTF.